Listed here are 14 T cell receptor beta chains from one sample, sequenced in a study of a mutant IDH1 vaccine in newly diagnosed glioma (dated by TCRdb to about 2021). In the paper's terms, the time point label means: baseline, week 1 (first vaccination visit). Per the publication, the treatment or condition label means: pre-vaccination baseline after standard-of-care therapy. Libraries were made using the immunoSEQ multiplex PCR assay. TCRdb holds this immuneACCESS table with in-frame rearrangements only. Some clones are missing; in checked studies, unresolved V genes explain under half, and the rest has no known cause. The sample data list 40,000 or so clones, and about 73% of these were observed just once. 7% to 10% of the sample rests with the top ten. The material was PBMCs, obtained from a glioma patient treated with radiotherapy, temozolomide or both. The receptors were gathered from a middle-aged man with glioma. Some clones in this sample may be carry-over from other donors' samples.

This clone was detected only a few times. The rearrangement links TRBV15 to TRBJ1-2, with D unresolved. The CDR3 extends over 14 amino acids. V was pared by 0 bases and J by 4 bases, with 9 bases between. CDR1 is LNHNV and CDR2 is YYDKDF in the germline V gene (reference sequence). CDR3 bases: TGTGCCACCAGCAGAGATTACGGTTTCTATGGCTACACCTTC. Encoded protein: CATSRDYGFYGYTF.

In this sample, this clone turned up a few times. Other DNA variants within this sample encode the same CDR3. V gene TRBV4-3 combines with J gene TRBJ2-6; D not resolved. Germline lookup yields CDR1 LGHNA and CDR2 YSLEER. The germline V and J ends were trimmed by 0 bases and 0 bases, with 6 bases remaining between them. The CDR3 runs to 16 residues. The CDR3 sequence is CASSQDHSSGANVLTF. For the CDR3, the DNA is TGCGCCAGCAGCCAAGATCACAGCTCTGGGGCCAACGTCCTGACTTTC.

This chain joins TRBV29-1 and TRBJ1-2, with TRBD1 matching over 8 bases. CDR3 length equals 12 residues. Germline CDR1 and CDR2: SQVTM and ANQGSEA. The V and J ends lost 8 bases and 6 bases, in that order; junction bases with no gene match: 8. CDR3 amino acids: CSTRGGQDGYTF. CDR3 bases: TGCAGCACCCGAGGGGGACAGGATGGCTACACCTTC.

The chain is built from TRBV9 and TRBJ2-5; possible D gene TRBD2, 5 bases. CDR1 and CDR2 (germline): SGDLS, YYNGEE. This CDR3 has 17 amino acids. Deletions cut 0 bases from V and 2 bases from J, with 17 bases between. This CDR3 is CASSVGLQLDLQETQYF. The DNA of the CDR3 is TGTGCCAGCAGCGTAGGGCTACAGTTGGACTTACAAGAGACCCAGTACTTC.

V gene TRBV7-9 combines with J gene TRBJ1-1; possibly TRBD1 for D (5 bases). This CDR3 is built from 17 residues. Trimming stripped 1 base from V and 2 bases from J, with 17 bases between. Per the germline V gene, CDR1 is SEHNR and CDR2 is FQNEAQ (reference sequence). DNA of the CDR3: TGTGCCAGCAGCTTAGTGGGGCACGGAGGGGTTAACACTGAAGCTTTCTTT. It encodes CASSLVGHGGVNTEAFF.

The V and J genes are TRBV5-5 and TRBJ1-5; TRBD1 is a possible D gene (5 bases). The ends were cut back, 6 bases at V and 1 base at J, with 17 bases in the middle. The CDR3 loop spans 16 amino acids. The germline CDR1 and CDR2 sequences are SGHKS and YYEKEE (reference sequence). The CDR3 bases are TGTGCCAGCACCCCTCGTCCGGGGGGAAGCAATCAGCCCCAGCATTTT. It encodes CASTPRPGGSNQPQHF.

CDR3 coding DNA: TGCGCCAGCAGCTTGTATGACAGGGGGCTTTACGAGCAGTACTTC. Its protein is CASSLYDRGLYEQYF. The chain uses TRBV5-1 and TRBJ2-7; 10 bases align to TRBD1. V trimming: 1 base; J trimming: 4 bases; junction bases outside the gene matches: 5. Germline loops: CDR1 SGHRS, CDR2 YFSETQ. The CDR3 totals 15 residues.

The rearrangement uses TRBV5-4 and TRBJ1-2; 7 nucleotides agree with TRBD1. This CDR3 spans 15 amino acids. Germline CDR1 reads SGHNT; CDR2 reads YYREEE (reference sequence). Trimming removed 4 bases from V and 2 bases from J; junction bases left unmatched: 8. In DNA form, the CDR3 reads TGTGCCAGCAGCGGAGAGAGACAGGGAAACTATGGCTACACCTTC. Residues: CASSGERQGNYGYTF.

The rearrangement joins TRBV6-1 to TRBJ2-3, with no clear D. The CDR3 is 15 residues long. The V end lost 0 bases, the J end lost 0 bases, and 7 bases lay between the germline ends. The germline gives CDR1 MNHNS, CDR2 SASEGT. CDR3 nucleotides: TGTGCCAGCAGTGAAGCAGGCAGGAGCACAGATACGCAGTATTTT. It is translated as CASSEAGRSTDTQYF.

V and J are TRBV19 and TRBJ2-3, with D hard to call. CDR1 is LNHDA and CDR2 is SQIVND in the germline V gene (reference sequence). This CDR3 is built from 14 residues. V was clipped by 3 bases and J by 4 bases, with 11 bases between them. The CDR3 is CASSMTAEADTQYF. In nucleotides, the CDR3 is TGTGCCAGTAGTATGACGGCGGAAGCAGATACGCAGTATTTT. The full variable domain, its missing parts supplied by reference TRBV19 and TRBJ2-3, is DGGITQSPKYLFRKEGQNVTLSCEQNLNHDAMYWYRQDPGQGLRLIYYSQIVNDFQKGDIAEGYSVSREKKESFPLTVTSAQKNPTAFYLCASSMTAEADTQYFGPGTRLTVL.

This chain links TRBV5-1 with TRBJ2-5, with TRBD1 identical over 8 bases. The CDR3 contains 15 residues. The trim removed 2 bases at V and 1 base at J, leaving 4 bases unmatched. The germline gives CDR1 SGHRS, CDR2 YFSETQ. This chain's CDR3 is CASSFQGALQETQYF. CDR3 DNA: TGCGCCAGCAGCTTTCAGGGGGCTCTCCAAGAGACCCAGTACTTC.

This sequence joins TRBV7-9 and TRBJ2-7; 8 nucleotides align to TRBD1. The V and J ends lost 5 bases and 12 bases, in that order; junction bases with no gene match: 9. CDR1 and CDR2 from the germline V gene are SEHNR and FQNEAQ (reference sequence). The CDR3 extends over 12 amino acids. CDR3 nucleotide sequence: TGTGCCAGCAGCAACTTGGGGACAGGCGGGTACTTC. The encoded protein is CASSNLGTGGYF.

This clone was observed a single time. The genes are TRBV6-6 and TRBJ2-5; 11 positions match TRBD1. The CDR3 length is 16 residues. The J segment lost 0 bases and the V segment lost 10 bases, leaving 10 bases of the junction unmatched. Germline lookup yields CDR1 MNHNY and CDR2 SVGAGI (reference sequence). Here the CDR3 DNA reads TGTGCCACCCTGGGGGACAGGGGGATCAACCAAGAGACCCAGTACTTC. This sequence encodes CATLGDRGINQETQYF.

The genes are TRBV7-8 and TRBJ2-7; D may be TRBD2 (5 bases). CDR3 length: 16 amino acids. V lost 5 bases and J lost 4, with 21 bases in between. From germline, CDR1 is SGHVS and CDR2 FQNEAQ. The CDR3 loop reads CASSPTGRASAYEQYF. The CDR3 DNA follows: TGTGCCAGCAGCCCTACGGGAAGGGCAAGTGCATACGAGCAGTACTTC.